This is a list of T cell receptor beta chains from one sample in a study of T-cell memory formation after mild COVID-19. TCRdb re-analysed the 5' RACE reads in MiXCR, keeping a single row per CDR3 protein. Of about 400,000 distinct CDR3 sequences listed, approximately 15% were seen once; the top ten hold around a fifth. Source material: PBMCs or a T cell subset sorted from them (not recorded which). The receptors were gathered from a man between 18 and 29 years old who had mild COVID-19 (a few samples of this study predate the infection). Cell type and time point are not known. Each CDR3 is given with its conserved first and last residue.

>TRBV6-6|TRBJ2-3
CASSYGGGRTDTQYF
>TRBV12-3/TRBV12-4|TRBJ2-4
CASKAPTGGNAKNIQYF
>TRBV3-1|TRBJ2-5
CASSQVDPWEETQYF
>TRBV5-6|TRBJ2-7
CASSLGRGEQYF
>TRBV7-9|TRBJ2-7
CASSSGPGLAGGYEQYF
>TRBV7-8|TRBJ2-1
CASSPWAEGNEQFF
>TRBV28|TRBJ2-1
CASSPPGLAGGNEQFF
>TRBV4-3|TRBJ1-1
CASSQDREVTGNTEAFF
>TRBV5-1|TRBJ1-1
CASSLDRGLGTEAFF
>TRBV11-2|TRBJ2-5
CASSLGVVEETQYF
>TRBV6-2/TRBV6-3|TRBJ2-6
CASSPSSSGANVLTF
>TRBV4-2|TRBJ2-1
CASSQEWTDNEQFF
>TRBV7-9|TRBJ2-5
CASSLAGGSETQYF
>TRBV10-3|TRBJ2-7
CAISEFHSEGSYEQYF
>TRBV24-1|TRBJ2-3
CATSPSGQAHLDTQYF
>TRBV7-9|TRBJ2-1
CASSWRGPKISYNEQFF
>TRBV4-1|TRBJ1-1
CASSQDSLLDANTEAFF
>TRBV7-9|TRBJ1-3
CASSFTGRSGNTIYF
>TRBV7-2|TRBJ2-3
CASRAESTDTQYF
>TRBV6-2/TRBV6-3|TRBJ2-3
CAHNRADTQYF
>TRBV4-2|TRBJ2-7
CASSQASGGPSYEQYF
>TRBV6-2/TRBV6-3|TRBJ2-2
CASLKGGQVRGGELFF